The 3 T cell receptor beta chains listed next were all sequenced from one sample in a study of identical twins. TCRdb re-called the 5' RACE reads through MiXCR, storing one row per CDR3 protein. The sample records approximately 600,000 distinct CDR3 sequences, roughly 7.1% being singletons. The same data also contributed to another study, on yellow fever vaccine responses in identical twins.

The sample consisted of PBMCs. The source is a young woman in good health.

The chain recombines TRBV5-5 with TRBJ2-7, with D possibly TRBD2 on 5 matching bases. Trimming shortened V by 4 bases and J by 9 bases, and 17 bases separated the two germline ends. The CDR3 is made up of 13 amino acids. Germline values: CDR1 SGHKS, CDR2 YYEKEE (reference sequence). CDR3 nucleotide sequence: TGTGCCAGCAGCCCCTCGGGATACTTAGGGCAGTACGTC. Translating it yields CASSPSGYLGQYV.

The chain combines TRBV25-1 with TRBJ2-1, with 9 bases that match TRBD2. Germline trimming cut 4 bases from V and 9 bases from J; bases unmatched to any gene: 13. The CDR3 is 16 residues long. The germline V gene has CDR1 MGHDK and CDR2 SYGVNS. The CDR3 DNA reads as TGTGCCAGCAGTGCACCGGGACTAGCTCCCCTGGGTGAGCAGTTCTTC. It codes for CASSAPGLAPLGEQFF.

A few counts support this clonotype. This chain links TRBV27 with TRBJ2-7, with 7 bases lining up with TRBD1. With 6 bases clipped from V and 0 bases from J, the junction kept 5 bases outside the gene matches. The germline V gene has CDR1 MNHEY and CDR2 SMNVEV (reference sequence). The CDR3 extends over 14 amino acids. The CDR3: CASRETGISYEQYV. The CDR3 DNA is TGTGCCAGCAGAGAGACAGGGATCTCCTACGAGCAGTACGTC.